This TCR beta chain was captured in a study of cytomegalovirus exposure and HLA in healthy donors. Study observations and caveats: The authors enumerated 150 to 200 TCR beta chains as linked to cytomegalovirus. It was shown in a later analysis that HLA-associated TCR beta chains were more clonally expanded than other, equally common chains. Presence/absence analyses treated sequencing depth as roughly uniform across donors.

About this clone itself: As yet, its antigen is unknown.

PCR involved 60 Vbeta and 13 Jbeta primers. Generated by immunoSEQ multiplex PCR, the TCRdb table keeps only in-frame clones and is missing some. The repertoire includes hundreds of thousands of clones, over 60% of them detected once, and around a sixth sits in the top ten. The receptor was isolated from a man in his forties in good health and CMV-seronegative. The source material was PBMCs.

The CDR3 spells CASSQDRPPMAVAFF. The CDR3 region has the DNA TGTGCCAGCAGCCAAGATCGACCTCCCATGGCGGTGGCTTTCTTT. The chain has TRBV14 and TRBJ1-1; no firm D call. Trimming stripped 0 bases from V and 11 bases from J, with 19 bases between. CDR1 and CDR2 (germline): SGHDN, FVKESK. The CDR3 sequence is 15 residues long.